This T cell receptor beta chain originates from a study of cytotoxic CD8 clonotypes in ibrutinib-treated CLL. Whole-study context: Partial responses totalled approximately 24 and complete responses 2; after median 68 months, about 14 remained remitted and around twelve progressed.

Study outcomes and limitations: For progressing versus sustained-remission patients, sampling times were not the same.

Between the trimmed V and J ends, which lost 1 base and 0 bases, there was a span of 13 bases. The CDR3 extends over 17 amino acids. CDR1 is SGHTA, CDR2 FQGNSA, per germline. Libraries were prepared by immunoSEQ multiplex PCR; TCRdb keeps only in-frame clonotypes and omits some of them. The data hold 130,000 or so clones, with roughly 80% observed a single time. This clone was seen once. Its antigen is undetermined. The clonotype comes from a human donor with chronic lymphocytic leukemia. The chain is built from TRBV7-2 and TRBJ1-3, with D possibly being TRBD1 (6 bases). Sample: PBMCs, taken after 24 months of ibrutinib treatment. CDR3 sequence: CASSLGQGIRSGNTIYF. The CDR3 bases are TGTGCCAGCAGCTTAGGGCAGGGGATTCGCTCTGGAAACACCATATATTTT.